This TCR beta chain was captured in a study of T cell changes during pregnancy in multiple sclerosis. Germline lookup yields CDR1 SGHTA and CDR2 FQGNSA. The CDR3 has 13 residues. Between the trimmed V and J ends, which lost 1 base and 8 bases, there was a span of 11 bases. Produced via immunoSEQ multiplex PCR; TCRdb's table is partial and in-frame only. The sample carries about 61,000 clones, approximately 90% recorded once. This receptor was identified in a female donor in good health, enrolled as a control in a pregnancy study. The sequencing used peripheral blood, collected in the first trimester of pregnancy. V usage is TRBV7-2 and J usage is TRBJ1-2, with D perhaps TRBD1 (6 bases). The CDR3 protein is CASSLEGGEGYTF. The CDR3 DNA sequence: TGTGCCAGCAGCTTAGAAGGGGGGGAAGGCTACACCTTC.